This T cell receptor (beta chain) appears in the sequencing data of a study of shared clonotypes between healthy human individuals (TCRdb year 2020). About the study as a whole: A few men and two women, aged 18 to 49 years, made up the cohort. For each donor, CD4 naive and CD4 memory were each run on three plates, CD8 naive on two plates, and CD8 memory on one plate. To estimate repertoire size and how much clonotypes are shared between individuals, the study performed deep sequencing of blood TCR repertoires from five healthy adults. Libraries were prepared and TCR repertoires were sequenced by different laboratories using diverse techniques, in order to increase sequencing depth and limit assay-specific biases. Between about 0.8 and 9 billion PBMCs per donor were obtained by leukapheresis.

Donors were healthy HIV-negative adults with no recently reported acute infections or vaccinations. All donors were Caucasian adults living in Nashville, Tennessee, USA. Magnetic negative selection was used to enrich CD4+ T cells, after which naive cells were positively selected on CD45RA and the negative fraction became the memory subset. After blood collection by leukapheresis, PBMCs were isolated using Ficoll-Histopaque density gradient centrifugation and then cryopreserved in the vapor phase of liquid nitrogen. Analytical flow cytometry was used to check the purity and quantity of every magnetically sorted T cell population. Each sorted fraction had its genomic DNA isolated and then quantified by UV absorbance on a Nanodrop 2000c. Comments on this clone: The specificity of this receptor is unknown. No base qualities exist here, and no much larger clone lies one base off it.

TCR CDR3 regions were amplified from genomic DNA by multiplex PCR using the deep immunoSEQ assay. Genomic DNA extracted from each cell subset was distributed evenly over all wells of several immunoSEQ 96-well plates, and each plate served as one replicate. For sorted subsets, around 0.2 ug of genomic DNA, equivalent to 30,000 or so T cell genomes, went into each replicate PCR. Purified libraries were quantified with a Qubit 3.0 fluorometer, sized on a Bioanalyzer 2100, and re-quantified with the KAPA Library Quantification kit. Every immunoSEQ 96-well plate was sequenced on a dedicated single-read 150-cycle Illumina NextSeq 550 flow cell. The source study handled its data this way. Because the immunoSEQ output included only junctional sequences and no quality scores, the filtering could not be the same as the filtering used for full-length reads. Sequences were annotated with PyIR, a Python wrapper for IgBLAST v1.9, and V/J genes and CDR3 were assigned using IMGT germline references. Reads were removed for weak V/J assignments (E-value above 1e-6), missing CDR3, stop codons, out-of-frame junctions, or ambiguous translated residues. V3J clonotypes were defined as sequences sharing an identical inferred V gene, J gene, and CDR3 amino acid sequence. The percentage overlap between two repertoires was calculated by dividing the number of shared unique clonotypes by the size of the smaller repertoire. RTK rarefaction, the Chao1 estimator, and Recon v2.1 estimates of unobserved clonotypes were used to assess repertoire richness. Generation probabilities for all TCRbeta clonotypes obtained by the gDNA method from a handful of donors were computed using OLGA. The table comes from immuneACCESS by way of TCRdb, which keeps in-frame sequences with V and J called. Part of the clones is missing from these tables; in studies checked, under half for an unresolved V gene and the rest for unknown reasons. The D gene and trimming were derived from the DNA, and the V and J assignments and clone size from that table. A total of over a million clones appear in this sample, around 82% of them only once. 0.5% to 0.65% of the sample is in the top ten clones.

Study-wide findings and limitations: Naive subsets generally had larger estimated clonotype richness than memory subsets. Sharing across four donors was observed for around 5% of naive CD4, about 3.2% of naive CD8, over 2% of memory CD4, and around 0.44% of memory CD8 clonotypes. Rarefaction of sorted-subset datasets indicated incomplete sequencing despite the large sequencing depth. Higher generation probabilities were observed for clonotypes shared by all four sorted-subset donors than for non-shared clonotypes. Based on pairwise subsampling, the degree of clonotype sharing among donors was expected to be affected by sequencing depth. Sampling was restricted to blood, and TCR repertoires in tissue are likely to differ from TCR repertoires in blood. Because the study included only a small number of donors, the genetic and exposure-history diversity represented was limited.

In the germline V gene, CDR1 corresponds to MGHDK and CDR2 to SYGVNS. Trimmed from V: 7 bases; trimmed from J: 7 bases; junction bases lacking a gene match: 14. The CDR3 runs 15 residues from the cysteine to the phenylalanine. The entry retains the CDR3 DNA only, 45 bases that are in frame from base 1. What was sequenced was memory CD4+ T cells from PBMCs. The cell subset or site tag for this specimen amounts to: CD45RA-negative fraction. This receptor chain uses TRBV25-1 and TRBJ2-5, and 8 junctional nucleotides match TRBD2. The receptor's source is a man aged 18 to 35 in good health. Some clones in this sample may be carry-over from other donors' samples. This receptor carries the CDR3 CASTPGGGPVWTQYF. The bases read TGTGCCAGCACCCCCGGGGGGGGCCCGGTGTGGACCCAGTACTTC.